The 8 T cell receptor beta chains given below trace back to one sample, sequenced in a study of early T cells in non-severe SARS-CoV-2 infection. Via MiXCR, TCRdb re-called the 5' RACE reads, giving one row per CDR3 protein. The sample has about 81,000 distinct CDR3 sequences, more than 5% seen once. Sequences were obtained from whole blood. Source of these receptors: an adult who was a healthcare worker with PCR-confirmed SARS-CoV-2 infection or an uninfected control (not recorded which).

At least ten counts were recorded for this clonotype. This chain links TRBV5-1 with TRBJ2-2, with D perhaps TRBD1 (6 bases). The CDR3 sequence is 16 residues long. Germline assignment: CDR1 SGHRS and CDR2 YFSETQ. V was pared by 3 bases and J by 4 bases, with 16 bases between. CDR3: CASSWDTVGGTGELFF. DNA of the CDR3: TGCGCCAGCAGCTGGGACACCGTGGGCGGCACCGGGGAGCTGTTTTTT.

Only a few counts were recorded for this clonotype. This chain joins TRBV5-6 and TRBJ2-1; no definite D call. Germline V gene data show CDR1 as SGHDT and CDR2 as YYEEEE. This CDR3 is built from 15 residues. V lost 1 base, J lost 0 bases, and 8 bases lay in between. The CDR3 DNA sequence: TGTGCCAGCAGCTTGTCGGGTATCTCCTACAATGAGCAGTTCTTC. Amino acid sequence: CASSLSGISYNEQFF.

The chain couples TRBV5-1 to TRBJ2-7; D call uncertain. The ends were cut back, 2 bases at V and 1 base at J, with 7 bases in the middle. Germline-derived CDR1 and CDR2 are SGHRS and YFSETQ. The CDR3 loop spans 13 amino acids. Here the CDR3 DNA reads TGCGCCAGCAGCTTCGGCACGTCCTACGAGCAGTACTTC. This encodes CASSFGTSYEQYF. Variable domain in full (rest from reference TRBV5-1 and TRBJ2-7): KAGVTQTPRYLIKTRGQQVTLSCSPISGHRSVSWYQQTPGQGLQFLFEYFSETQRNKGNFPGRFSGRQFSNSRSEMNVSTLELGDSALYLCASSFGTSYEQYFGPGTRLTVT.

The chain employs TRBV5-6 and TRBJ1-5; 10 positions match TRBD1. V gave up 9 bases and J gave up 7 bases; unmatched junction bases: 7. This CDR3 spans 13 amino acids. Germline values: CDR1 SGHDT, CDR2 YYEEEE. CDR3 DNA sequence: TGTGCCACCTCGACGGGACAGGGGCAGCCCCAGCATTTT. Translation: CATSTGQGQPQHF.

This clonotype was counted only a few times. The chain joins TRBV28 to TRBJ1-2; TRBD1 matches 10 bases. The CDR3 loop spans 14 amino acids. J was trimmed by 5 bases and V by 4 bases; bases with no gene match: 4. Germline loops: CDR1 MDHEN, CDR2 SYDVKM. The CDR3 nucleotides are TGTGCCAGCAGTTACCTGGGACAGGGGTATGGCTACACCTTC. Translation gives CASSYLGQGYGYTF.

CDR3 in amino acids: CASTTHPGQGANEQYF. For the CDR3, the DNA is TGCGCCAGCACGACACACCCAGGACAGGGGGCGAACGAGCAGTACTTC. J is TRBJ2-7 and V is TRBV5-1; 11 nucleotides align to TRBD1. The V and J ends lost 6 bases and 5 bases, in that order; junction bases with no gene match: 13. The CDR3 runs 16 residues. Germline lookup yields CDR1 SGHRS and CDR2 YFSETQ. The full variable domain, its missing parts supplied by reference TRBV5-1 and TRBJ2-7, is KAGVTQTPRYLIKTRGQQVTLSCSPISGHRSVSWYQQTPGQGLQFLFEYFSETQRNKGNFPGRFSGRQFSNSRSEMNVSTLELGDSALYLCASTTHPGQGANEQYFGPGTRLTVT.

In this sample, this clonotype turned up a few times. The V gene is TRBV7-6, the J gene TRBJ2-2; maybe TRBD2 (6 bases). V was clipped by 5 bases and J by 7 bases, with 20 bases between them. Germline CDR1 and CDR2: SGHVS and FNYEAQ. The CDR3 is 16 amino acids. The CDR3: CASSLETRMGDGELFF. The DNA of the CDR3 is TGTGCCAGCAGCCTCGAGACTAGGATGGGGGACGGGGAGCTGTTTTTT. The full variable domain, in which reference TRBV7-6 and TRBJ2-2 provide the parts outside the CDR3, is GAGVSQSPRYKVTKRGQDVALRCDPISGHVSLYWYRQALGQGPEFLTYFNYEAQQDKSGLPNDRFSAERPEGSISTLTIQRTEQRDSAMYRCASSLETRMGDGELFFGEGSRLTVL.

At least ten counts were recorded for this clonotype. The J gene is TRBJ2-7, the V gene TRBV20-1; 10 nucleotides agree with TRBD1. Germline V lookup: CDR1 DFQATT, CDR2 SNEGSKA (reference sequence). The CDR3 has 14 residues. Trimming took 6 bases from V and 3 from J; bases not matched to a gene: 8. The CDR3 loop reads CSATNGQGVYEQYF. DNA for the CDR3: TGCAGTGCGACCAATGGACAGGGGGTCTACGAGCAGTACTTC.